The rows below give T cell receptor beta chains drawn from one sample of a study of T cells in Graves' hyperthyroidism and ophthalmopathy. TCRdb fed the multiplex PCR reads into MiXCR, producing one record per CDR3 protein. The sample holds approximately 560,000 distinct CDR3 sequences, about 15% seen once. The sequenced material came from blood. The receptors shown here come from a woman in her twenties or thirties with Graves' hyperthyroidism. Each CDR3 is given with its conserved first and last residue. D genes are given only for firm matches. Rows may omit the clone size; those that give it use once, few, many or a size class.

d_call	j_call	v_call	clone_size	cdr3_nt	cdr3_aa
NA	TRBJ2-4	TRBV28	many	TGTGCCAGCAGTGGCCAGGGTTTAAACGAAAACATTCAGTACTTC	CASSGQGLNENIQYF
TRBD2	TRBJ2-7	TRBV27	few	TGTGCCAGCAGTTCCTCGCTAGCGGGAGAATCCGACGAGCAGTACTTC	CASSSSLAGESDEQYF
TRBD2	TRBJ2-1	TRBV19	NA	TGTGCCAGTAGTATGACGGGACTAGCGGGAGTCATCGGTGAGCAGTTCTTC	CASSMTGLAGVIGEQFF
TRBD2	TRBJ2-2	TRBV11-2	NA	TGTGCCAGCAGTTGGACTAGCGGCACCGGGGAGCTGTTTTTT	CASSWTSGTGELFF
TRBD2	TRBJ2-3	TRBV10-2	many	TGCGCCAGCAGTGACGCGCGGGAGAGTACAGATACGCAGTATTTT	CASSDARESTDTQYF
TRBD2	TRBJ2-5	TRBV7-9	NA	TGTGCCAGCAGGACCCTAGCGGGAGGGCCGGGAGAGACCCAGTACTTC	CASRTLAGGPGETQYF
TRBD2	TRBJ2-5	TRBV2	few	TGTGCCGGGGGTAGCGGGATGTCGGAGACCCAGTACTTC	CAGGSGMSETQYF
TRBD2	TRBJ2-7	TRBV6-2/TRBV6-3	many	TGTGCCAGCAATCCCCCCGGGGGGAGCTACGAGCAGTACTTC	CASNPPGGSYEQYF
TRBD2	TRBJ2-3	TRBV10-3	NA	TGTGCCACCACCTTCTCTAGCGGGAGCTTGACAGATACGCAGTATTTT	CATTFSSGSLTDTQYF
TRBD1	TRBJ2-7	TRBV29-1	many	TGCAGCGTTGGTTTCGGACAGGGGCACTACGAGCAGTACTTC	CSVGFGQGHYEQYF
TRBD2	TRBJ2-7	TRBV11-2	NA	TGTGCCAGCAGCTTAGCACCGGGAGGGACCTACGAGCAGTACTTC	CASSLAPGGTYEQYF
TRBD2	TRBJ2-3	TRBV7-9	NA	TGTGCCAGCAGCTTACTAGCGGGCACTAGCACAGATACGCAGTATTTT	CASSLLAGTSTDTQYF
NA	TRBJ1-1	TRBV30	many	TGTGCCTGGAGTCCCGGGACATCGAACACTGAAGCTTTCTTT	CAWSPGTSNTEAFF
NA	TRBJ1-5	TRBV5-1	many	TGCGCCAGCAGCCCCAATCCGGGGAGGGATCAGCCCCAGCATTTT	CASSPNPGRDQPQHF
TRBD2	TRBJ2-7	TRBV10-3	few	TGTGCCATCCGGACTAGCTACGAGCAGTACTTC	CAIRTSYEQYF
NA	TRBJ2-7	TRBV6-1	NA	TGTGCCTCCAGAGGCAGGGCCGACTACGAGCAGTACTTC	CASRGRADYEQYF
NA	TRBJ1-5	TRBV7-2	NA	TGTGCCAGCAGCTTAGAGGGTTGGGATGGGCCCCAGCATTTT	CASSLEGWDGPQHF
TRBD2	TRBJ2-1	TRBV19	few	TGTGCCAGTAGTCTAGCTCGAGGGAGGGCCAAGAATGAGCAGTTCTTC	CASSLARGRAKNEQFF
NA	TRBJ2-1	TRBV10-2	many	TGCGCCAGCATCTCCGGAGTAGCGTCGAATGAGCAGTTCTTC	CASISGVASNEQFF
NA	TRBJ1-2	TRBV6-1	many	TGTGCCAGCATGAAGGTCGGTAGGGATGGCTACACCTTC	CASMKVGRDGYTF
NA	TRBJ2-7	TRBV27	NA	TGTGCCAGCAGTCCGCATGTGCCTACCTACGAGCAGTACTTC	CASSPHVPTYEQYF
TRBD1	TRBJ2-1	TRBV6-1	many	TGTGCCAGCAACCTGGACAGGGGTCGTTTCAATGAGCAGTTCTTC	CASNLDRGRFNEQFF
TRBD1	TRBJ2-6	TRBV5-5	NA	TGTGCCAGCAGCTCCTTGACAGGGGGGGCCAACGTCCTGACTTTC	CASSSLTGGANVLTF
NA	TRBJ1-2	TRBV15	few	TGTGCCACCAGCAGAGATAGAGGACACCTTGGCTACACCTTC	CATSRDRGHLGYTF
TRBD2	TRBJ2-7	TRBV24-1	few	TGTGCCACCAGTGAGGGCGGGAGGCTCGACGAGCAGTACTTC	CATSEGGRLDEQYF
TRBD2	TRBJ2-1	TRBV27	NA	TGTGCCAGCAGCCTAGCGGGAGACAATGAGCGGTTCTTC	CASSLAGDNERFF
TRBD2	TRBJ2-7	TRBV6-2/TRBV6-3	NA	TGTGCCAGCCGGACTAGCGGGATCCACGAGCAGTACTTC	CASRTSGIHEQYF
NA	TRBJ1-1	TRBV19	NA	TGTGCCAGTAGTGTCACAAGAATGAACACTGAAGCTTTCTTT	CASSVTRMNTEAFF
NA	TRBJ2-6	TRBV27	few	TGTGCCAGCGCAGGGGTGGATGGGGCCAACGTCCTGACTTTC	CASAGVDGANVLTF
TRBD2	TRBJ2-1	TRBV10-3	few	TGTGCCATCAGTGGAGGACTAGCGGGAGGATACAATGAGCAGTTCTTC	CAISGGLAGGYNEQFF
TRBD1	TRBJ1-1	TRBV20-1	many	TGCAGTGCTAGACCGACCCGGGACAGGGTCCTAGCTTTCTTT	CSARPTRDRVLAFF
TRBD2	TRBJ2-1	TRBV7-4	NA	TGTGCCAGCAGCTTAGTTACCGGGACTAGGGATAATGAGCAGTTCTTC	CASSLVTGTRDNEQFF
TRBD1	TRBJ2-7	TRBV12-3/TRBV12-4	many	TGTGCCAGCAGTTCTAGGGGGACAGGGGGTTCCTACGAGCAGTACTTC	CASSSRGTGGSYEQYF
NA	TRBJ2-3	TRBV12-3/TRBV12-4	many	TGTGCCAGCAGTTTTTCGAGGGGGGGTCTGTACACAGATACGCAGTATTTT	CASSFSRGGLYTDTQYF
TRBD2	TRBJ2-7	TRBV20-1	medium-sized	TGCAGTGCTAGATCGGGAGGGGACTACGAGCAGTACTTC	CSARSGGDYEQYF
NA	TRBJ1-1	TRBV30	few	TGTGCCTGCCCCGGGGGGGGGGCGGAAGCTTTCTTT	CACPGGGAEAFF
TRBD1	TRBJ1-5	TRBV2	few	TGTGCCAGCAGTGAAGCTGCGGGACAGGGGCAAGATCAGCCCCAGCATTTT	CASSEAAGQGQDQPQHF
TRBD1	TRBJ2-7	TRBV29-1	NA	TGCAGCGTTGAGATCCGGGACAGGGGGTCTTACGAGCAGTACTTC	CSVEIRDRGSYEQYF
TRBD2	TRBJ2-4	TRBV20-1	few	TGCAGTGCTAGAGTAGCGGGAGGGGCAGTAGACATTCAGTACTTC	CSARVAGGAVDIQYF
NA	TRBJ2-1	TRBV3-1	many	TGTGCCAGCAGCCAAAGTGGCCCTTCAGCCAATGAGCAGTTCTTC	CASSQSGPSANEQFF
NA	TRBJ2-1	TRBV25-1	NA	TGTGCCAGCAGTGAATGGACCTACAATGAGCAGTTCTTC	CASSEWTYNEQFF
NA	TRBJ1-1	TRBV7-2	many	TGTGCCAGCAGCTACACACTCGCCCCCAACACTGAAGCTTTCTTT	CASSYTLAPNTEAFF
NA	TRBJ2-7	TRBV12-3/TRBV12-4	many	TGTGCCAGCAGTTTCCGGACTACCTACGAGCAGTACTTC	CASSFRTTYEQYF
NA	TRBJ1-2	TRBV7-9	NA	TGTGCCAGCAGCTTAGTGGGGGGGGCTGCTGGCTACACCTTC	CASSLVGGAAGYTF
TRBD2	TRBJ2-1	TRBV27	NA	TGTGCCAGCAGTTTTCTAGCGGGAGGGCCCTCCGATGAGCAGTTCTTC	CASSFLAGGPSDEQFF
TRBD2	TRBJ2-1	TRBV5-4	NA	TGTGCCAGCAGCTCAAAAGATAGGACTAGCGATGAGCAGTTCTTC	CASSSKDRTSDEQFF